This TCR beta chain was documented in a study of lymphopenia after photon versus proton radiotherapy. Comments on this clone: Its cognate antigen is unknown.

Profiling relied on immunoSEQ multiplex PCR, and the TCRdb table lists in-frame clones only, not all of them. This table has some 25,000 clones, roughly 87% appearing once. V trimming: 5 bases; J trimming: 6 bases; junction bases outside the gene matches: 9. Germline CDR1 is MNHEY and CDR2 is SMNVEV (reference sequence). This CDR3 is built from 15 residues. Study results and limitations: Under photons, naive T cells and diversity fell while effector/memory populations rose. Post-nadir TCR diversity decline inversely tracked overall survival among those who died. Post-nadir diversity loss with photons came from oligoclonal expansion, particularly CD8+ Temra cells.

This receptor was taken from a man aged 45-65 years with gastric cancer. This sample comprised peripheral blood, obtained from a patient treated with photon-based radiotherapy. The chain couples TRBV27 to TRBJ2-1; TRBD2 matches at 8 bases. The CDR3 sequence: CASSLGGAGGNEQFF. In nucleotides, the CDR3 is TGTGCCAGCAGTCTCGGGGGGGCGGGAGGCAATGAGCAGTTCTTC.